These 12 T cell receptor beta chains share one sample of origin, sequenced in a study of monozygotic twins with cystic fibrosis. TCRdb keeps only in-frame clones here, not all; method: immunoSEQ multiplex PCR. The sample gives around 14,000 clones, around 84% of which show up once; approximately 1% is in the top ten. The material sequenced was blood. The source of these receptors is a boy younger than 18 with cystic fibrosis.

This clone was seen a handful of times. The V call is TRBV10-1, the J call TRBJ1-4, with TRBD1 matching 9 bases. V trimming: 9 bases; J trimming: 5 bases; junction bases outside the gene matches: 10. CDR1 is WNHNN and CDR2 is SYGVQD in the germline V gene (reference sequence). The CDR3 has 15 residues. The CDR3 sequence: CAREEPGQGNEKLFF. The DNA of the CDR3 is TGCGCCAGGGAGGAACCGGGACAGGGAAATGAAAAACTGTTTTTT.

The V and J genes are TRBV29-1 and TRBJ2-7, with TRBD2 matching over 8 bases. Germline-derived CDR1 and CDR2 are SQVTM and ANQGSEA. V was pared by 4 bases and J by 6 bases, with 11 bases of the junction left unmatched. The CDR3 is made up of 14 amino acids. The CDR3 is CSVGLARSMGEQYF. The CDR3 DNA reads as TGCAGCGTTGGACTAGCGAGGTCTATGGGCGAGCAGTACTTC.

This chain links TRBV7-9 with TRBJ2-1, with 10 bases fitting TRBD2. This CDR3 has 15 residues. Germline V CDR1 and CDR2: SEHNR, FQNEAQ (reference sequence). The V and J ends lost 3 bases and 8 bases, in that order; junction bases with no gene match: 7. The CDR3 is CASSFVLAGVDEQFF. The CDR3 DNA reads TGTGCCAGCAGCTTTGTCCTAGCGGGAGTAGATGAGCAGTTCTTC. Full variable domain (outside the CDR3, taken from reference TRBV7-9 and TRBJ2-1): DTGVSQNPRHKITKRGQNVTFRCDPISEHNRLYWYRQTLGQGPEFLTYFQNEAQLEKSRLLSDRFSAERPKGSFSTLEIQRTEQGDSAMYLCASSFVLAGVDEQFFGPGTRLTVL.

The chain is built from TRBV25-1 and TRBJ2-5; a possible D gene is TRBD1 (6 bases). The CDR3 is 16 residues long. Germline V lookup: CDR1 MGHDK, CDR2 SYGVNS. Trimming pared 4 bases from V and 4 bases from J, leaving 19 bases between. Here the CDR3 DNA reads TGTGCCAGCAGTGCGTTGGGGCAGGGGATGGCAGAGACCCAGTACTTC. Protein sequence: CASSALGQGMAETQYF.

The chain combines TRBV30 with TRBJ2-7, with D perhaps matching TRBD2 (7 bases). The length of the CDR3 is 15 residues. Per the germline V gene, CDR1 is GTSNPN and CDR2 is SVGIG (reference sequence). Trimming pared 4 bases from V and 2 bases from J, leaving 18 bases between. CDR3 DNA sequence: TGTGCCTGGATCCCATCAGGGCGGGGGCCCTACGAGCAGTACTTC. It is translated as CAWIPSGRGPYEQYF.

V is TRBV28 and J is TRBJ2-7; 7 bases fit TRBD2. The J segment lost 7 bases and the V segment lost 6 bases, leaving 15 bases of the junction unmatched. This CDR3 region has 15 residues. Germline V lookup: CDR1 MDHEN, CDR2 SYDVKM. The CDR3 DNA reads TGTGCCAGCAGCCGCAGCGCTAGCGGTACGAGGGAGCAGTACTTC. Translation: CASSRSASGTREQYF.

This chain joins TRBV6-5 and TRBJ1-3; no clear D gene. CDR3 length equals 13 residues. Germline-derived CDR1 and CDR2 are MNHEY and SVGAGI. Trimming took 5 bases from V and 0 from J, leaving 5 bases between them. The CDR3 sequence: CASSPNSGNTIYF. CDR3 coding DNA: TGTGCCAGCAGTCCCAACTCTGGAAACACCATATATTTT.

The CDR3 bases are TGTGCCACCAGTGGGGGACAGAATTTAAATCGGGCGGGGAATGAAAAACTGTTTTTT. Its protein is CATSGGQNLNRAGNEKLFF. The chain is built from TRBV15 and TRBJ1-4; TRBD1 agrees at 7 bases. Germline CDR1 LNHNV, CDR2 YYDKDF (reference sequence). J gave up 5 bases and V 6 bases, and 21 bases lay outside the gene matches. This CDR3 comprises 19 residues.

This clone was counted a few times. J is TRBJ1-1 and V is TRBV5-1; the D gene is possibly TRBD1 (6 bases). This CDR3 comprises 15 residues. V was trimmed by 4 bases and J by 1 base, leaving 14 bases between them. The germline V gene encodes CDR1 SGHRS and CDR2 YFSETQ. CDR3 nucleotides: TGCGCCAGCAGCATTGGGAGGGGGGCGAACACTGAAGCTTTCTTT. As protein: CASSIGRGANTEAFF.

The chain joins TRBV19 to TRBJ1-6; no definite D call. The CDR3 spans 13 residues. V was cut by 4 bases and J by 13 bases, with 14 bases left in between. In germline, CDR1 is LNHDA, CDR2 SQIVND (reference sequence). This CDR3 reads CASSRSLTSPLHF. The CDR3, as DNA: TGTGCCAGTAGTAGATCCCTTACTAGCCCCCTCCACTTT.

This clone was detected once. V gene TRBV7-8 combines with J gene TRBJ2-5; 12 nucleotides match TRBD2. Germline lookup yields CDR1 SGHVS and CDR2 FQNEAQ. The CDR3 extends over 17 amino acids. After removal of 1 base from V and 7 bases from J, the junction contained 10 bases not matched to a gene. CDR3 nucleotides: TGTGCCAGCAGCTTAGTGCTAGCGGGGGGGCCCGGGGGGACCCAGTACTTC. Translating gives CASSLVLAGGPGGTQYF.

The chain links TRBV9 to TRBJ1-4; 9 bases are a match to TRBD1. Trimming cost V 0 bases and J 7 bases; bases outside gene matches: 7. Germline values: CDR1 SGDLS, CDR2 YYNGEE. This CDR3 is built from 16 residues. The CDR3 DNA sequence: TGTGCCAGCAGCGTAGATCCCGACAGGGGGTCTGAAAAACTGTTTTTT. It codes for CASSVDPDRGSEKLFF.